This TCR beta chain was found in a study of identical twins. MiXCR, run by TCRdb on the 5' RACE reads, gives a single entry per CDR3 protein. The sample shows hundreds of thousands of distinct CDR3 sequences, around 8.6% of them seen only once. This clonotype was counted ten times or more. Germline V lookup: CDR1 SEHNR, CDR2 FQNEAQ (reference sequence). CDR3 length: 13 amino acids. Trimming left V 7 bases short and J 0 bases short, with 6 bases between. These records were also assigned to another study, of yellow fever vaccine responses in identical twins.

The specimen was PBMCs. The source of this sequence is a young woman in good health. This chain connects TRBV7-9 to TRBJ2-2, with D unclear. The CDR3, as DNA: TGTGCCAGCAAGGCGGCGAACACCGGGGAGCTGTTTTTT. This encodes CASKAANTGELFF.